These 22 T cell receptor beta chains originate from one sample sequenced in a study of control samples from healthy donors and cancer patients. Generated by immunoSEQ multiplex PCR, the TCRdb table keeps only in-frame clones and is missing some. The data show roughly 79,000 clones, with about four fifths seen just once and over 13% held by the top ten. Sequenced input: blood. The receptors stem from a man between 50 and 59 years old in good health.

V is TRBV4-3 and J is TRBJ2-1, with unresolved D. V was trimmed by 1 base and J by 5 bases, leaving 6 bases between them. The CDR3 has 13 residues. From germline, CDR1 is LGHNA and CDR2 YSLEER. This CDR3 reads CASSQGGHNEQFF. The CDR3 DNA is TGCGCCAGCAGCCAAGGAGGCCACAATGAGCAGTTCTTC.

The chain carries TRBV3-1 (or the pseudogene TRBV3-2) and TRBJ2-3, with no clear D. Germline CDR1 reads LGHDT; CDR2 reads YNNKEL (reference sequence). V was cut by 2 bases and J by 6 bases, with 9 bases left in between. The CDR3 sequence is 13 residues long. Written as DNA, the CDR3 is TGTGCCAGCAGCCAAAGGGAACGGGATACGCAGTATTTT. Its protein is CASSQRERDTQYF.

The chain uses TRBV30 and TRBJ1-2, with 10 positions matching TRBD1. With V trimmed by 1 base and J by 4 bases, 3 bases remained unmatched. This CDR3 is 14 amino acids long. Germline V gene lookup returns CDR1 GTSNPN and CDR2 SVGIG (reference sequence). CDR3 sequence: CAWSGQGASYGYTF. The CDR3 region has the DNA TGTGCCTGGAGTGGACAGGGGGCGTCCTATGGCTACACCTTC.

The rearrangement links TRBV3-1 (or the pseudogene TRBV3-2) to TRBJ1-4, with 8 nucleotides matching TRBD1. V lost 8 bases, J lost 8 bases, and 7 bases stayed unmatched. CDR3 size: 13 residues. Germline CDR1 is LGHDT and CDR2 is YNNKEL (reference sequence). The CDR3 DNA sequence: TGTGCCAGCCAGGGGGCGAGCAAAGAAAAACTGTTTTTT. Protein: CASQGASKEKLFF.

This sequence joins TRBV27 and TRBJ2-7; 9 bases agree with TRBD1. The CDR3 is 15 residues long. Germline loops: CDR1 MNHEY, CDR2 SMNVEV (reference sequence). V lost 3 bases and J lost 1; bases outside the gene matches: 4. CDR3 in amino acids: CASSFQGTGSYEQYF. As DNA, the CDR3 is TGTGCCAGCAGTTTTCAAGGGACAGGGTCCTACGAGCAGTACTTC.

The chain has TRBV10-3 and TRBJ2-7, with 9 bases lining up with TRBD2. Germline-derived CDR1 and CDR2 are ENHRY and SYGVKD. This CDR3 is built from 17 residues. V gave up 6 bases and J gave up 6 bases; unmatched junction bases: 18. The chain's CDR3 is CAISAASGAGGPSEQYF. The DNA for the CDR3 is TGTGCCATCAGCGCAGCCAGTGGGGCGGGAGGGCCCTCCGAGCAGTACTTC.

The rearrangement uses TRBV7-8 and TRBJ2-7; 11 bases line up with TRBD2. CDR1 and CDR2 from the germline V gene are SGHVS and FQNEAQ. The CDR3 totals 15 residues. The V gene end was trimmed by 5 bases and the J gene end by 6 bases; junction bases not matched to a gene: 9. CDR3 DNA sequence: TGTGCCAGCAGCCTTCTAGCGGGAGGCTCCAGCGAGCAGTACTTC. This sequence encodes CASSLLAGGSSEQYF.

This chain joins TRBV7-9 and TRBJ1-1; the D gene is possibly TRBD1 (6 bases). Trimming left V 7 bases short and J 3 bases short, with 18 bases between. The germline V gene encodes CDR1 SEHNR and CDR2 FQNEAQ (reference sequence). The CDR3 is 15 amino acids. The CDR3 DNA reads TGTGCCAGCAATAATTACAGGGATGTGGACACTGAAGCTTTCTTT. This sequence encodes CASNNYRDVDTEAFF.

The chain joins TRBV30 to TRBJ2-2; D not certain. The CDR3 runs to 17 residues. Per the germline V gene, CDR1 is GTSNPN and CDR2 is SVGIG (reference sequence). Trimming left V 3 bases short and J 1 base short, with 18 bases between. The CDR3 region has the DNA TGTGCCTGGAGACCCCACCCCCTGGGAAGGAACACCGGGGAGCTGTTTTTT. Translating it yields CAWRPHPLGRNTGELFF. The full variable domain, its missing parts supplied by reference TRBV30 and TRBJ2-2, is SQTIHQWPATLVQPVGSPLSLECTVEGTSNPNLYWYRQAAGRGLQLLFYSVGIGQISSEVPQNLSASRPQDRQFILSSKKLLLSDSGFYLCAWRPHPLGRNTGELFFGEGSRLTVL.

This clone was seen a few times. The gene calls are TRBV19 and TRBJ1-2; a possible D gene is TRBD1 (5 bases). Trimming removed 3 bases at V and 8 bases at J, with 13 bases between. The CDR3 sequence is 13 residues long. The germline CDR1 and CDR2 sequences are LNHDA and SQIVND (reference sequence). The CDR3 sequence is CASSIGQGIGYTF. For the CDR3, the DNA is TGTGCCAGTAGTATTGGGCAGGGTATAGGCTACACCTTC.

The chain employs TRBV24-1 and TRBJ2-6; D perhaps matches TRBD2 (5 bases). This CDR3 has 18 amino acids. Trimming stripped 4 bases from V and 0 bases from J, with 15 bases between. Germline V gene sequence: CDR1 KGHDR, CDR2 SFDVKD. CDR3 in amino acids: CATSDHTLRDSGANVLTF. CDR3 bases: TGTGCCACCAGTGACCATACCCTCCGGGACTCTGGGGCCAACGTCCTGACTTTC.

The V call is TRBV5-6, the J call TRBJ1-5; the D is unclear. Germline lookup yields CDR1 SGHDT and CDR2 YYEEEE. The CDR3 contains 15 residues. The ends were cut back, 0 bases at V and 0 bases at J, with 7 bases in the middle. The CDR3, as DNA: TGTGCCAGCAGCTTGGGAGGGTATAGCAATCAGCCCCAGCATTTT. It translates to CASSLGGYSNQPQHF.

This chain connects TRBV9 to TRBJ2-7; a weak D match, TRBD1 (5 bases). Trimming took off 0 bases at V and 2 bases at J, with 9 bases between the two ends. The germline gives CDR1 SGDLS, CDR2 YYNGEE. The CDR3 is made up of 14 amino acids. For the CDR3, the DNA is TGTGCCAGCAGCGTAGCACAGGCTACCTACGAGCAGTACTTC. It yields the protein CASSVAQATYEQYF.

The genes are TRBV10-3 and TRBJ2-6; 13 positions match TRBD2. Trimming removed 8 bases from V and 0 bases from J; junction bases left unmatched: 10. CDR3 length: 19 residues. The germline CDR1 and CDR2 sequences are ENHRY and SYGVKD. CDR3 residues: CAIAPTSGRATSGANVLTF. CDR3 DNA sequence: TGTGCCATCGCCCCAACTAGCGGGAGGGCCACCTCTGGGGCCAACGTCCTGACTTTC.

The rearrangement joins TRBV5-6 to TRBJ1-6; D uncertain. The V end was cut by 0 bases, the J end by 7 bases, with 8 bases between. CDR1 is SGHDT, CDR2 YYEEEE, per germline. There are 14 residues in the CDR3. The CDR3 loop reads CASSLDGKNSPLHF. CDR3 coding DNA: TGTGCCAGCAGCTTGGATGGGAAGAATTCACCCCTCCACTTT.

The J gene is TRBJ2-1, the V gene TRBV21-1; the table's D call of TRBD2 was not tested on the DNA. TRBV21-1 is deemed a pseudogene. CDR3 length equals 15 residues. CDR3: CASSKSEGPSPEQFF. The CDR3 nucleotides read TGTGCCAGCAGCAAATCCGAGGGCCCCTCGCCCGAGCAGTTCTTC.

The V and J genes are TRBV9 and TRBJ2-1; no clear D gene. The CDR3 sequence is 13 residues long. CDR1 SGDLS and CDR2 YYNGEE come from the germline V gene. Trimming took 4 bases from V and 4 from J, leaving 9 bases between them. As DNA, the CDR3 is TGTGCCAGCAGCCCCGGCACGTACAATGAGCAGTTCTTC. The encoded protein is CASSPGTYNEQFF.

The chain carries TRBV7-6 and TRBJ2-3, with D unclear. Trimming stripped 2 bases from V and 4 bases from J, with 16 bases between. The germline gives CDR1 SGHVS, CDR2 FNYEAQ. This CDR3 region has 16 residues. CDR3 sequence reads: CASSLNPSQSSDTQYF. Written as DNA, the CDR3 is TGTGCCAGCAGCTTAAATCCATCCCAGTCATCAGATACGCAGTATTTT.

The chain combines TRBV11-3 with TRBJ2-3; D unresolved. This CDR3 contains 12 residues. Germline V lookup: CDR1 SGHNT, CDR2 YENEEA. V was shortened by 4 bases and J by 5 bases, with 7 bases between the two germline ends. The CDR3: CASSSIGDTQYF. DNA of the CDR3: TGTGCCAGCAGCTCGATCGGAGATACGCAGTATTTT.

This sequence joins TRBV10-2 and TRBJ1-1; D is uncertain. Trimming shortened V by 4 bases and J by 1 base, and 10 bases separated the two germline ends. Germline V lookup: CDR1 WSHSY, CDR2 SAAADI. The CDR3 has 14 amino acids. The CDR3 nucleotides are TGCGCCAGCAGTGCTAGCAATTGGAACACTGAAGCTTTCTTT. It specifies CASSASNWNTEAFF.

This chain joins TRBV10-3 and TRBJ2-2, with 8 bases matching TRBD2. The germline V gene encodes CDR1 ENHRY and CDR2 SYGVKD. The CDR3 is 14 amino acids. V dropped 6 bases and J dropped 7; count of bases not matched to a gene: 7. CDR3 in amino acids: CAIRRREENGELFF. CDR3 DNA: TGTGCCATCAGGAGGCGGGAGGAGAACGGGGAGCTGTTTTTT.

The genes are TRBV18 and TRBJ1-1, with D possibly being TRBD1 (5 bases). The CDR3 sequence is 15 residues long. Trimming cost V 2 bases and J 5 bases, with 15 bases left between them. Germline CDR1 is KGHSH and CDR2 is LQKENI. The CDR3 region has the DNA TGTGCCAGCTCACCAAGTGAAATCAGGGTAACTGAAGCTTTCTTT. This gives the protein CASSPSEIRVTEAFF.